One sample yielded the 7 T cell receptor beta chains listed below, sequenced in a study of shared clonotypes between healthy human individuals. Assay: immunoSEQ multiplex PCR; the TCRdb copy retains only in-frame clones and omits some. The sample yields roughly 640,000 clones, approximately 74% seen once. Sequencing was carried out using memory CD4+ T cells sorted from blood. The sample's subset: CD45RA-negative fraction. The receptors here all came from a woman under 40 in good health.

The rearrangement uses TRBV28 and TRBJ2-7; 9 nucleotides agree with TRBD2. Per the germline V gene, CDR1 is MDHEN and CDR2 is SYDVKM. The CDR3 contains 14 residues. Germline trimming cut 3 bases from V and 5 bases from J; bases unmatched to any gene: 5. The CDR3 DNA reads TGTGCCAGCAGTTTCGCTAGCGGGACCCACGAGCAGTACTTC. Translated: CASSFASGTHEQYF.

The CDR3 nucleotides read TGTGCCAGCAGCTACCATCGGGGGAGGTTCACAGATACGCAGTATTTT. Translation gives CASSYHRGRFTDTQYF. V gene TRBV13 combines with J gene TRBJ2-3; D is possibly TRBD2 (6 bases). CDR3 length: 16 residues. The V gene lost 4 bases and the J gene lost 2 bases, with 16 bases spanning the gap. The germline gives CDR1 PRHDT, CDR2 FYEKMQ (reference sequence).

This clone occurred a few times. The rearrangement uses TRBV19 and TRBJ2-3, with D unclear. Trimming took 3 bases from V and 2 from J, leaving 12 bases between them. The CDR3 has 15 amino acids. Per the germline V gene, CDR1 is LNHDA and CDR2 is SQIVND (reference sequence). The CDR3 is CASSISLAPTDTQYF. The DNA for the CDR3 is TGTGCCAGTAGTATCAGCTTAGCTCCCACAGATACGCAGTATTTT.

Of note for this clone: This sample includes further DNA sequences coding for the same CDR3. The CDR3 here is CASSWQNYGYTF. The CDR3 nucleotides are TGTGCCAGCAGTTGGCAGAACTATGGCTACACCTTC. V and J are TRBV28 and TRBJ1-2; D gene ambiguous. Deletions cut 4 bases from V and 2 bases from J, with 5 bases between. The CDR3 extends over 12 amino acids. Germline assignment: CDR1 MDHEN and CDR2 SYDVKM.

This chain links TRBV28 with TRBJ1-5; 7 bases line up with TRBD1. The CDR3 is 15 residues long. The V and J ends lost 6 bases and 5 bases, in that order; junction bases with no gene match: 10. The germline CDR1 and CDR2 sequences are MDHEN and SYDVKM. CDR3: CASRPDRDGDQPQHF. DNA of the CDR3: TGTGCCAGCAGGCCCGACAGGGACGGGGATCAGCCCCAGCATTTT.

This chain uses TRBV20-1 with TRBJ2-1; the D gene is possibly TRBD1 (6 bases). CDR3 length equals 11 residues. The germline V gene encodes CDR1 DFQATT and CDR2 SNEGSKA (reference sequence). The CDR3 region is CRPQGHTEQFF. DNA for the CDR3: TGCAGACCTCAGGGGCACACTGAGCAGTTCTTC.

This chain uses TRBV7-9 with TRBJ2-1, with D perhaps matching TRBD2 (6 bases). V gave up 5 bases and J gave up 12 bases, with 17 bases separating them. Per germline, CDR1 SEHNR and CDR2 FQNEAQ (reference sequence). The CDR3 totals 13 residues. In DNA, the CDR3 is TGTGCCAGCAGCGGAGAGGGCCTCGGGGGGCAGTTCTTC. Its protein product is CASSGEGLGGQFF.